This T cell receptor beta chain was documented in a study of T cell repertoires in cytomegalovirus infection. Overall study context: It was the public TCR beta signatures that indicated both CMV infection and matching HLA type.

TCRdb processed the reads anew with MiXCR; each CDR3 protein has one entry. Among about 140,000 distinct CDR3 sequences listed, about 6.5% were seen once. Study conclusions and caveats: Dominating the ex vivo response were HLA-C-restricted CMV-specific TCR beta clonotypes.

Per germline, CDR1 LGHNA and CDR2 YNFKEQ. Trimming removed 0 bases at V and 5 bases at J, with 10 bases between. The CDR3 consists of 15 residues. As to this clonotype: Its antigen remains unknown.

The TCR originated in a human donor in good health (CMV status not recorded). Some clones in this sample may be carry-over from other donors' samples. Sample: PBMCs. The chain links TRBV4-2 to TRBJ1-4; D uncertain. The chain's CDR3 is CASSQDLLQNEKLFF. CDR3 in DNA: TGTGCCAGCAGCCAAGACTTATTGCAGAATGAAAAACTGTTTTTT.